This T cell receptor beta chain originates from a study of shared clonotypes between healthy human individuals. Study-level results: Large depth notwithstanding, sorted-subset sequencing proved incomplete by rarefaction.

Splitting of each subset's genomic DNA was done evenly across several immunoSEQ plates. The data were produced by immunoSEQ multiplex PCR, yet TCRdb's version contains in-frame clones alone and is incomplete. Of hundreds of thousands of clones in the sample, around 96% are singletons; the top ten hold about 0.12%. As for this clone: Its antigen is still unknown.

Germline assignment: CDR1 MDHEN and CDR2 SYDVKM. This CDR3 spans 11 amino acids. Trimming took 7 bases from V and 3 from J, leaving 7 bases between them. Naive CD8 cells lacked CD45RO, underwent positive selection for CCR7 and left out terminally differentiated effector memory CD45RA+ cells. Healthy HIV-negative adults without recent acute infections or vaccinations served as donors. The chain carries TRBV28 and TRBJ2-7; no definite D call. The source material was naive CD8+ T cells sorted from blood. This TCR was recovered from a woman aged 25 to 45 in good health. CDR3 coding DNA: TGTGCCAGCATAACCTACTACGAGCAGTACTTC. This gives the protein CASITYYEQYF. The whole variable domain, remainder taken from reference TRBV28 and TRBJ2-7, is DVKVTQSSRYLVKRTGEKVFLECVQDMDHENMFWYRQDPGLGLRLIYFSYDVKMKEKGDIPEGYSVSREKKERFSLILESASTNQTSMYLCASITYYEQYFGPGTRLTVT.